The 5 T cell receptor beta chains below were found in one sample sequenced in a study of cytomegalovirus exposure and HLA in healthy donors. PCR involved 60 Vbeta and 13 Jbeta primers. The method was immunoSEQ multiplex PCR; TCRdb's version includes in-frame clones alone and lacks a portion of them. The repertoire includes around 190,000 clones, about 81% of them detected once, and 1.5% to 2% sits in the top ten. The source material was PBMCs. These receptors were obtained from a man aged 18 to 30 in good health and CMV-seronegative.

This chain connects TRBV5-1 to TRBJ2-7; 9 nucleotides agree with TRBD2. This CDR3 is 16 amino acids long. Trimming at V came to 4 bases and at J to 3 bases, leaving 11 bases not matched to a gene. CDR1 is SGHRS and CDR2 is YFSETQ in the germline V gene. In nucleotides, the CDR3 is TGCGCCAGCAGCCCATTGGGCGGGGGGGGACTCTACGAGCAGTACTTC. Translation: CASSPLGGGGLYEQYF.

This chain connects TRBV7-9 to TRBJ1-3, with 7 bases fitting TRBD1. The CDR3 totals 15 residues. Per the germline V gene, CDR1 is SEHNR and CDR2 is FQNEAQ (reference sequence). With V trimmed by 1 base and J by 4 bases, 4 bases remained unmatched. DNA for the CDR3: TGTGCCAGCAGCTTAGAGAGGACAGGAGGAAACACCATATATTTT. This encodes CASSLERTGGNTIYF.

V and J are TRBV4-3 and TRBJ1-1, with D maybe TRBD1 (5 bases). V lost 0 bases and J 1 base, leaving 12 bases between the germline ends. The CDR3 has 16 amino acids. In germline, CDR1 is LGHNA, CDR2 YSLEER. CDR3 DNA: TGCGCCAGCAGCCAAGATCGGGAGGGGAGGAACACTGAAGCTTTCTTT. As protein: CASSQDREGRNTEAFF.

The genes are TRBV19 and TRBJ2-1; 14 nucleotides line up with TRBD2. Looked up from germline, CDR1 is LNHDA and CDR2 is SQIVND (reference sequence). V was pared by 3 bases and J by 12 bases, with 10 bases of the junction left unmatched. CDR3 length: 16 amino acids. The CDR3 sequence: CASSIPAGTSGSWQFF. The CDR3 DNA reads TGTGCCAGTAGTATTCCTGCGGGGACTAGCGGGAGTTGGCAGTTCTTC. Complete variable domain (other parts from reference TRBV19 and TRBJ2-1): DGGITQSPKYLFRKEGQNVTLSCEQNLNHDAMYWYRQDPGQGLRLIYYSQIVNDFQKGDIAEGYSVSREKKESFPLTVTSAQKNPTAFYLCASSIPAGTSGSWQFFGPGTRLTVL.

The chain employs TRBV19 and TRBJ2-5; a possible D gene is TRBD1 (5 bases). Trimming stripped 3 bases from V and 1 base from J, with 12 bases between. The CDR3 extends over 15 amino acids. Per germline, CDR1 LNHDA and CDR2 SQIVND (reference sequence). The CDR3 bases are TGTGCCAGTAGTATTGGGAACAGGCCCCAAGAGACCCAGTACTTC. Protein: CASSIGNRPQETQYF.